The 32 T cell receptor beta chains presented below share a single source sample, sequenced in a study of T cells expressing NK-cell markers (dated by TCRdb to 2020 to 2021). The library was obtained by 5' RACE. Sequencing was performed on an Illumina HiSeq 2000. TCRdb reprocessed the reads, and each CDR3 protein sequence is entered once, without DNA. The sample has about 550,000 distinct CDR3 sequences on record. Jointly, the top ten make up 3% to 4.5% of the sample. Sample: blood T cells: a sorted CD56 or NKG2C T cell subset, CD4+ or CD8+ T cells, or bulk PBMC T cells (not recorded which). Every receptor here comes from a man between 18 and 35 years old in good health. Donor details come from another sample of the same person, matched by shared clones.

This chain uses TRBV12-3 or TRBV12-4 with TRBJ2-1; TCRdb indicates TRBD2, and absent DNA this call remains unverified. This CDR3 contains 16 residues. The CDR3 reads CASSFLRGSSYNEQFF.

The gene calls are TRBV4-3 and TRBJ2-3. The CDR3 extends over 15 amino acids. Germline V gene sequence: CDR1 LGHNA, CDR2 YSLEER. The CDR3 here is CASSQESARSDTQYF.

This chain connects TRBV7-2 to TRBJ2-4. Germline assignment: CDR1 SGHTA and CDR2 FQGNSA. This CDR3 contains 14 residues. This chain's CDR3 is CASSVVNRLDIQYF.

The rearrangement joins TRBV4-3 to TRBJ2-3; TCRdb picks TRBD1, but there is no DNA to check that call. The CDR3 length is 17 residues. The germline V gene encodes CDR1 LGHNA and CDR2 YSLEER. This CDR3 is CASSQAGTGLNTDTQYF.

The V gene is TRBV20-1, the J gene TRBJ2-3; TCRdb indicates TRBD2, and absent DNA this call remains unverified. Germline V gene sequence: CDR1 DFQATT, CDR2 SNEGSKA (reference sequence). This CDR3 has 15 residues. CDR3 sequence: CSAHPGSRGTDTQYF.

The chain is built from TRBV7-9 and TRBJ2-7; the D call from TCRdb, TRBD2, cannot be confirmed without DNA. CDR1 and CDR2 (germline): SEHNR, FQNEAQ (reference sequence). The length of the CDR3 is 17 residues. CDR3 loop: CASSLVLSSGISYEQYF.

This sequence joins TRBV7-8 and TRBJ1-5; TCRdb's D call, TRBD1, is unchecked because there is no DNA. CDR1 and CDR2 (germline): SGHVS, FQNEAQ. The CDR3 contains 15 residues. The CDR3 loop reads CASSWGPGGNQPQHF.

The chain combines TRBV5-5 with TRBJ1-5; without DNA, the TCRdb call of TRBD1 cannot be checked. Germline V gene sequence: CDR1 SGHKS, CDR2 YYEKEE (reference sequence). The CDR3 runs 13 residues. CDR3: CASSAEDRQPQHF.

The chain is built from TRBV2 and TRBJ1-1. In germline, CDR1 is SNHLY, CDR2 FYNNEI. The CDR3 is 12 residues long. The CDR3 loop is CASSETTVEAFF.

The rearrangement joins TRBV6-5 to TRBJ2-5; there is no DNA to check the TCRdb D call of TRBD2. Germline CDR1 is MNHEY and CDR2 is SVGAGI. This CDR3 spans 14 amino acids. CDR3 sequence reads: CASSSGTLQETQYF.

The rearrangement links TRBV7-2 to TRBJ2-5; no DNA is available, so the TRBD1 call from TCRdb remains unchecked. Germline V CDR1 and CDR2: SGHTA, FQGNSA. The CDR3 has 13 amino acids. This CDR3 is CASSATEWTAKYF.

This chain connects TRBV28 to TRBJ2-3; the D call of TRBD2 rests on TCRdb alone, since no DNA is present to check it. CDR1 and CDR2 (germline): MDHEN, SYDVKM. This CDR3 region has 16 residues. The CDR3 here is CASSDGLAGVEDTQYF.

V gene TRBV27 combines with J gene TRBJ2-4; without DNA, the TCRdb call of TRBD1 cannot be checked. Per germline, CDR1 MNHEY and CDR2 SMNVEV (reference sequence). There are 13 residues in the CDR3. Here the CDR3 reads CASSLGPRNIQYF.

The chain recombines TRBV14 with TRBJ2-5. The CDR3 length is 12 residues. Germline V CDR1 and CDR2: SGHDN, FVKESK. CDR3 in amino acids: CASSHIQETQYF.

The chain has TRBV4-2 and TRBJ2-3. Per the germline V gene, CDR1 is LGHNA and CDR2 is YNFKEQ. This CDR3 has 13 amino acids. CDR3 protein: CASSEVSTDTQYF.

The V gene is TRBV12-5, the J gene TRBJ2-1; the D call of TRBD2 rests on TCRdb alone, since no DNA is present to check it. The CDR3 consists of 18 residues. CDR1 and CDR2 (germline): LGHNT, FRNRAP. Here the CDR3 reads CASGLGGTSGSSYNEQFF.

This chain uses TRBV10-3 with TRBJ2-3; TCRdb indicates TRBD1, and absent DNA this call remains unverified. The germline V gene encodes CDR1 ENHRY and CDR2 SYGVKD. This CDR3 is built from 15 residues. The CDR3 spells CAISASGGLTDTQYF.

This sequence joins TRBV29-1 and TRBJ2-3; TCRdb reports TRBD1, a call that lacks DNA to check it against. Looked up from germline, CDR1 is SQVTM and CDR2 is ANQGSEA. The CDR3 contains 16 residues. CDR3 sequence reads: CSVEGVTGRRTDTQYF.

This chain's CDR3 is CASSASGRAEQFF. This rearrangement joins TRBV25-1 to TRBJ2-1; TCRdb calls TRBD2, which cannot be checked without DNA. CDR1 is MGHDK, CDR2 SYGVNS, per germline. This CDR3 spans 13 amino acids.

This rearrangement joins TRBV29-1 to TRBJ1-1; checking the TCRdb D call of TRBD1 is not possible without DNA. Germline-derived CDR1 and CDR2 are SQVTM and ANQGSEA. The CDR3 contains 14 residues. The CDR3 spells CSVHDRTGRGEAFF.

The rearrangement joins TRBV25-1 to TRBJ2-3; TCRdb reports TRBD1, a call that lacks DNA to check it against. This CDR3 has 13 residues. Per the germline V gene, CDR1 is MGHDK and CDR2 is SYGVNS. The CDR3: CASTRTGTDTQYF.

The chain couples TRBV6-5 to TRBJ2-3; TCRdb selects TRBD2, and the lack of DNA leaves this call unchecked. In germline, CDR1 is MNHEY, CDR2 SVGAGI. There are 18 residues in the CDR3. CDR3 amino acids: CASSYSMGTSGPTDTQYF.

The V call is TRBV20-1, the J call TRBJ2-2. Germline lookup yields CDR1 DFQATT and CDR2 SNEGSKA (reference sequence). This CDR3 spans 12 amino acids. The CDR3 sequence is CSASEGLLELFF.

The chain's CDR3 is CASSLGDRLPYEQYF. The chain is built from TRBV7-2 and TRBJ2-7; the TCRdb D gene call, TRBD1, has no DNA to confirm it. This CDR3 is 15 amino acids long. The germline V gene has CDR1 SGHTA and CDR2 FQGNSA. Combining the CDR3 with reference TRBV7-2 and TRBJ2-7 gives the whole variable domain GAGVSQSPSNKVTEKGKDVELRCDPISGHTALYWYRQSLGQGLEFLIYFQGNSAPDKSGLPSDRFSAERTGGSVSTLTIQRTQQEDSAVYLCASSLGDRLPYEQYFGPGTRLTVT.

This chain joins TRBV25-1 and TRBJ2-1; there is no DNA to check the TCRdb D call of TRBD2. Germline values: CDR1 MGHDK, CDR2 SYGVNS. The CDR3 has 19 residues. CDR3 residues: CASSELGLAELSSYNEQFF. Filled out from reference TRBV25-1 and TRBJ2-1, the complete variable domain reads EADIYQTPRYLVIGTGKKITLECSQTMGHDKMYWYQQDPGMELHLIHYSYGVNSTEKGDLSSESTVSRIRTEHFPLTLESARPSHTSQYLCASSELGLAELSSYNEQFFGPGTRLTVL.

The chain recombines TRBV29-1 with TRBJ1-1; TCRdb indicates TRBD1, and absent DNA this call remains unverified. Germline V gene sequence: CDR1 SQVTM, CDR2 ANQGSEA. The CDR3 is 16 amino acids. This CDR3 reads CSVEGEPGMMNTEAFF.

The chain recombines TRBV4-1 with TRBJ2-5; TCRdb selects TRBD2, and the lack of DNA leaves this call unchecked. Germline CDR1 and CDR2: MGHRA and YSYEKL. CDR3 length equals 17 residues. This CDR3 reads CASSQGPEGVFQETQYF.

This chain uses TRBV15 with TRBJ1-3. The CDR3 runs to 14 residues. From germline, CDR1 is LNHNV and CDR2 YYDKDF (reference sequence). This chain's CDR3 is CATSSRPSRNTIYF.

The chain joins TRBV10-3 to TRBJ2-1; TCRdb reports TRBD2, a call that lacks DNA to check it against. CDR3 length: 14 residues. Germline CDR1 and CDR2: ENHRY and SYGVKD. CDR3 loop: CATIAGGPGNEQFF.

V is TRBV29-1 and J is TRBJ1-2; the D gene TCRdb calls, TRBD1, cannot be checked with no DNA. Germline V gene lookup returns CDR1 SQVTM and CDR2 ANQGSEA. The CDR3 is 17 amino acids. CDR3 amino acids: CSVEDQSRGKNNYGYTF. The whole variable domain, filled in from reference TRBV29-1 and TRBJ1-2, reads SAVISQKPSRDICQRGTSLTIQCQVDSQVTMMFWYRQQPGQSLTLIATANQGSEATYESGFVIDKFPISRPNLTFSTLTVSNMSPEDSSIYLCSVEDQSRGKNNYGYTFGSGTRLTVV.

This chain uses TRBV4-2 with TRBJ2-7. Germline V gives CDR1 LGHNA, CDR2 YNFKEQ. The CDR3 is 11 residues long. Here the CDR3 reads CASRDAYEQYF.

This chain connects TRBV5-1 to TRBJ2-3. The CDR3 sequence is 15 residues long. In germline, CDR1 is SGHRS, CDR2 YFSETQ. CDR3 amino acids: CASSRHGPSTDTQYF.